One sample yielded the 14 T cell receptor beta chains listed below, sequenced in a study of T cell clones after liver transplantation. Libraries were prepared by immunoSEQ multiplex PCR; TCRdb keeps only in-frame clonotypes and omits some of them. Seen here are about 100,000 clones, 82% observed once, and the top ten hold 0.8% to 1%. The specimen was CD4+ T cells from blood, collected before liver transplant. Receptors were obtained from a human donor who received a liver transplant.

V is TRBV25-1 and J is TRBJ1-4, with D maybe TRBD1 (5 bases). V lost 3 bases, J lost 3 bases, and 14 bases lay in between. Per germline, CDR1 MGHDK and CDR2 SYGVNS. The length of the CDR3 is 16 residues. The CDR3 is CASSDSEGRANEKLFF. The CDR3 bases are TGTGCCAGCAGTGACTCTGAGGGGCGTGCTAATGAAAAACTGTTTTTT.

The chain couples TRBV4-3 to TRBJ2-3, with 11 positions matching TRBD2. CDR1 is LGHNA, CDR2 YSLEER, per germline. There are 17 residues in the CDR3. After removal of 2 bases from V and 5 bases from J, the junction contained 9 bases not matched to a gene. Here the CDR3 reads CASSQQPTSGVLDTQYF. The CDR3 bases are TGCGCCAGCAGCCAACAACCGACTAGCGGGGTTCTAGATACGCAGTATTTT.

This rearrangement joins TRBV4-3 to TRBJ1-1, with TRBD1 identical over 8 bases. The CDR3 loop spans 15 amino acids. CDR1 is LGHNA, CDR2 YSLEER, per germline. Trimming removed 0 bases from V and 5 bases from J; junction bases left unmatched: 5. The CDR3 protein is CASSQENRGFTEAFF. The DNA of the CDR3 is TGCGCCAGCAGCCAAGAGAACAGGGGGTTTACTGAAGCTTTCTTT.

The chain employs TRBV18 and TRBJ2-7, with D possibly matching TRBD1 (6 bases). V was pared by 5 bases and J by 0 bases, with 11 bases between. The germline V gene has CDR1 KGHSH and CDR2 LQKENI. The CDR3 covers 14 residues. The CDR3 loop reads CASSSLGHSYEQYF. The CDR3 DNA follows: TGTGCCAGCTCATCGCTGGGACACTCCTACGAGCAGTACTTC. Full variable domain (outside the CDR3, taken from reference TRBV18 and TRBJ2-7): NAGVMQNPRHLVRRRGQEARLRCSPMKGHSHVYWYRQLPEEGLKFMVYLQKENIIDESGMPKERFSAEFPKEGPSILRIQQVVRGDSAAYFCASSSLGHSYEQYFGPGTRLTVT.

The chain recombines TRBV5-4 with TRBJ1-4, with 8 bases that match TRBD1. CDR3 length: 15 amino acids. CDR1 SGHNT and CDR2 YYREEE come from the germline V gene (reference sequence). The trim removed 4 bases at V and 6 bases at J, leaving 8 bases unmatched. The CDR3 DNA is TGTGCCAGCAGCCCGGGACAGGATCCATATGAAAAACTGTTTTTT. Translation gives CASSPGQDPYEKLFF.

The gene calls are TRBV27 and TRBJ1-2; 8 bases line up with TRBD1. The V and J ends lost 3 bases and 4 bases, in that order; junction bases with no gene match: 4. The CDR3 covers 14 residues. The germline CDR1 and CDR2 sequences are MNHEY and SMNVEV (reference sequence). The CDR3 nucleotides read TGTGCCAGCAGTTTGCGGACAGGGTCCTATGGCTACACCTTC. It encodes CASSLRTGSYGYTF.

The V gene is TRBV7-7, the J gene TRBJ2-6, with D perhaps TRBD2 (5 bases). Trimming removed 0 bases from V and 8 bases from J, with 8 bases in between. The CDR3 contains 14 residues. Germline V gives CDR1 SSHAT, CDR2 FNYEAQ (reference sequence). In DNA, the CDR3 is TGTGCCAGCAGCTTAGCCGGGGTACCCAACGTCCTGACTTTC. This translates into CASSLAGVPNVLTF.

This rearrangement joins TRBV6-5 to TRBJ1-1, with TRBD1 matching over 9 bases. CDR3 length: 12 amino acids. Germline lookup yields CDR1 MNHEY and CDR2 SVGAGI. V shed 10 bases and J 11 bases; nucleotides not matched to a gene: 11. This chain's CDR3 is CATQQGADYAFF. The CDR3 nucleotides read TGTGCCACCCAACAGGGGGCGGATTACGCTTTCTTT.

To note about this clone: At one of its ends the junction is not consistent with the germline gene, which may arise from a read error. V usage is TRBV5-1 and J usage is TRBJ1-1, with a possible D match to TRBD1 (5 bases). Germline loops: CDR1 SGHRS, CDR2 YFSETQ. The CDR3 has 14 residues. The CDR3 coding sequence is TGCGCCAGCAACTTGAGATCAGGGAGTACTGAAGCTTTCTTT. It codes for CASNLRSGSTEAFF.

V gene TRBV15 combines with J gene TRBJ2-5; perhaps D is TRBD1 or TRBD2 (5 bases each). Germline-derived CDR1 and CDR2 are LNHNV and YYDKDF (reference sequence). The CDR3 contains 16 residues. V was cut by 1 base and J by 7 bases, with 19 bases left in between. The CDR3 here is CATSRVFMGPSGTQYF. The CDR3 region has the DNA TGTGCCACCAGCAGAGTTTTTATGGGACCGTCAGGGACCCAGTACTTC.

The V and J genes are TRBV19 and TRBJ1-2; D is uncertain. Per germline, CDR1 LNHDA and CDR2 SQIVND (reference sequence). This CDR3 has 13 amino acids. Trimming took 4 bases from V and 2 from J, leaving 8 bases between them. The CDR3 protein is CASSNRANYGYTF. Written as DNA, the CDR3 is TGTGCCAGTAGTAACCGGGCCAACTATGGCTACACCTTC.

J is TRBJ1-2 and V is TRBV29-1; 7 bases match TRBD1. Germline trimming cut 3 bases from V and 4 bases from J; bases unmatched to any gene: 5. CDR1 and CDR2 from the germline V gene are SQVTM and ANQGSEA. This CDR3 is built from 13 residues. The CDR3 DNA is TGCAGCGTTGAGAGGACAGGTATCTATGGCTACACCTTC. Amino acids: CSVERTGIYGYTF.

In its sample, this clone was seen a few times. The chain uses TRBV5-1 and TRBJ2-7; TRBD2 matches 10 bases. Losses at the gene ends were 3 bases for V and 0 bases for J; bases not matched to a gene: 3. CDR1 and CDR2 (germline): SGHRS, YFSETQ. This CDR3 region has 15 residues. This CDR3 reads CASSWGTSDSYEQYF. CDR3 DNA sequence: TGCGCCAGCAGCTGGGGGACTAGCGACTCCTACGAGCAGTACTTC.

V is TRBV18 and J is TRBJ1-2, with TRBD1 matching 9 bases. The CDR3 is 16 residues long. V trimming: 0 bases; J trimming: 7 bases; junction bases outside the gene matches: 9. Per germline, CDR1 KGHSH and CDR2 LQKENI. The CDR3 DNA follows: TGTGCCAGCTCACCACCGGGACAGGGAGCGGGAGGTGGCTACACCTTC. Translated, it gives CASSPPGQGAGGGYTF.